The 19 T cell receptor beta chains in this list originate from one sample, sequenced in a study of OX40 agonist ivuxolimab in advanced cancers. Clones were sequenced by immunoSEQ multiplex PCR, and TCRdb holds only the in-frame ones, with some missing. The sample holds more than 65,000 clones, around 88% seen once. The sample in question was CD4+ or CD8+ T cells sorted from blood, obtained in a trial of the OX40 agonist ivuxolimab. The receptors were gathered from an adult with an advanced solid tumor such as melanoma, head and neck, liver or kidney cancer.

V gene TRBV7-9 combines with J gene TRBJ1-2; 8 nucleotides align to TRBD1. J lost 8 bases, V lost 3 bases, and 8 bases had no gene match. Germline CDR1 is SEHNR and CDR2 is FQNEAQ (reference sequence). CDR3 length: 14 amino acids. The CDR3 reads CASSLGWTGNGYTF. The DNA for the CDR3 is TGTGCCAGCAGCTTGGGATGGACAGGGAACGGCTACACCTTC.

The chain is built from TRBV5-1 and TRBJ1-2; a weak D match, TRBD1 (5 bases). V dropped 0 bases and J dropped 7 bases, with 22 bases sitting between them. In germline, CDR1 is SGHRS, CDR2 YFSETQ. The CDR3 has 17 amino acids. CDR3 in amino acids: CASSLAYSIGARGGYTF. CDR3 in DNA: TGCGCCAGCAGCTTGGCCTACTCGATCGGGGCGCGGGGTGGCTACACCTTC.

The chain has TRBV5-1 and TRBJ2-7, with TRBD1 matching over 7 bases. In germline, CDR1 is SGHRS, CDR2 YFSETQ. The CDR3 is 15 residues long. With 2 bases clipped from V and 2 bases from J, the junction kept 7 bases outside the gene matches. For the CDR3, the DNA is TGCGCCAGCAGCTTTTGGACAGGACCTACCTACGAGCAGTACTTC. It is translated as CASSFWTGPTYEQYF.

The chain joins TRBV25-1 to TRBJ1-1; TRBD1 matches 8 bases. There are 13 residues in the CDR3. CDR1 MGHDK and CDR2 SYGVNS come from the germline V gene. The V segment lost 4 bases and the J segment 11 bases; nucleotides outside the gene matches: 9. In nucleotides, the CDR3 is TGTGCCAGCAGTGTTCAGGGGGCGCCCGGGGCTTTCTTT. It translates to CASSVQGAPGAFF.

The V gene is TRBV7-9, the J gene TRBJ2-5, with D perhaps matching TRBD2 (5 bases). Trimming pared 5 bases from V and 5 bases from J, leaving 18 bases between. From germline, CDR1 is SEHNR and CDR2 FQNEAQ (reference sequence). This CDR3 has 15 residues. In DNA form, the CDR3 reads TGTGCCAGCAGCCCTAATGCGGGCCAAGGGGAGACCCAGTACTTC. Translated: CASSPNAGQGETQYF.

A few counts support this clone. The chain employs TRBV11-3 and TRBJ2-5, with 7 nucleotides matching TRBD1. V dropped 2 bases and J dropped 4; count of bases not matched to a gene: 4. The germline gives CDR1 SGHNT, CDR2 YENEEA. The CDR3 has 14 residues. The CDR3 protein is CASSLRGGGETQYF. The CDR3 DNA follows: TGTGCCAGCAGCTTAAGAGGGGGCGGAGAGACCCAGTACTTC.

The chain uses TRBV6-6 and TRBJ2-7; 7 bases are a match to TRBD1. CDR3 size: 15 residues. Per germline, CDR1 MNHNY and CDR2 SVGAGI (reference sequence). Germline trimming cut 4 bases from V and 3 bases from J; bases unmatched to any gene: 9. The DNA of the CDR3 is TGTGCCAGCAGTTGGCCGGGACAGAGAAGCTACGAGCAGTACTTC. As protein: CASSWPGQRSYEQYF.

The V gene is TRBV6-4, the J gene TRBJ2-2, with TRBD1 matching over 8 bases. Germline V CDR1 and CDR2: MRHNA, SNTAGT. This CDR3 has 15 amino acids. Losses at the gene ends were 4 bases for V and 4 bases for J; bases not matched to a gene: 5. CDR3 coding DNA: TGTGCCAGCAGTGGGGGGACAGGAGGCACCGGGGAGCTGTTTTTT. It specifies CASSGGTGGTGELFF.

A word on this clone: Other nucleotide sequences in the sample specify the same CDR3. This rearrangement joins TRBV5-1 to TRBJ2-1, with a weak D call TRBD2 (5 bases). Germline assignment: CDR1 SGHRS and CDR2 YFSETQ. This CDR3 region has 13 residues. V shed 0 bases and J shed 10 bases, with 11 bases lying between them. The CDR3 region is CASSLDPSGEQFF. The DNA of the CDR3 is TGCGCCAGCAGCTTGGATCCTTCGGGGGAGCAGTTCTTC.

V is TRBV7-2 and J is TRBJ2-7, with D perhaps matching TRBD1 or TRBD2 (5 bases each). Germline assignment: CDR1 SGHTA and CDR2 FQGNSA. With 6 bases removed from V and 0 bases from J, the gap between germline ends came to 12 bases. This CDR3 is 14 amino acids long. CDR3 in amino acids: CASSIWGTSYEQYF. The CDR3 DNA follows: TGTGCCAGCAGTATATGGGGGACCTCCTACGAGCAGTACTTC.

V and J are TRBV19 and TRBJ2-2; perhaps TRBD1 as D (6 bases). Germline V CDR1 and CDR2: LNHDA, SQIVND (reference sequence). The CDR3 extends over 17 amino acids. The ends were cut back, 5 bases at V and 2 bases at J, with 18 bases in the middle. Here the CDR3 reads CASSRTHGQFNTGELFF. DNA for the CDR3: TGTGCCAGTAGTCGTACCCACGGACAGTTTAACACCGGGGAGCTGTTTTTT. Using reference TRBV19 and TRBJ2-2 for the parts outside the CDR3, the full variable domain is DGGITQSPKYLFRKEGQNVTLSCEQNLNHDAMYWYRQDPGQGLRLIYYSQIVNDFQKGDIAEGYSVSREKKESFPLTVTSAQKNPTAFYLCASSRTHGQFNTGELFFGEGSRLTVL.

The chain links TRBV7-9 to TRBJ1-2; perhaps TRBD1 as D (6 bases). This CDR3 spans 14 amino acids. Germline CDR1 and CDR2: SEHNR and FQNEAQ (reference sequence). Trimming shortened V by 5 bases and J by 2 bases, and 12 bases separated the two germline ends. CDR3 coding DNA: TGTGCCAGCAGCCAGGGACACGAGAACTATGGCTACACCTTC. It codes for CASSQGHENYGYTF.

The rearrangement joins TRBV9 to TRBJ2-1; D possibly corresponds to TRBD2 (5 bases). Trimming took 0 bases from V and 0 from J, leaving 10 bases between them. Germline loops: CDR1 SGDLS, CDR2 YYNGEE. The CDR3 totals 16 residues. CDR3 in amino acids: CASSVEPGGSYNEQFF. DNA of the CDR3: TGTGCCAGCAGCGTAGAACCAGGAGGCTCCTACAATGAGCAGTTCTTC. Full variable domain (outside the CDR3, taken from reference TRBV9 and TRBJ2-1): DSGVTQTPKHLITATGQRVTLRCSPRSGDLSVYWYQQSLDQGLQFLIQYYNGEERAKGNILERFSAQQFPDLHSELNLSSLELGDSALYFCASSVEPGGSYNEQFFGPGTRLTVL.

The chain links TRBV10-2 to TRBJ1-5, with 7 bases matching TRBD1. The V and J ends lost 3 bases and 4 bases, in that order; junction bases with no gene match: 6. Germline loops: CDR1 WSHSY, CDR2 SAAADI. There are 15 residues in the CDR3. CDR3 nucleotides: TGCGCCAGCAGTGAACCGGGACAGCTAAATCAGCCCCAGCATTTT. This sequence encodes CASSEPGQLNQPQHF.

The chain carries TRBV7-8 and TRBJ2-5; D is possibly TRBD1 (6 bases). The V and J ends lost 2 bases and 1 base respectively, with 11 bases between them. The germline V gene has CDR1 SGHVS and CDR2 FQNEAQ. The CDR3 is 15 residues long. The CDR3 sequence is CASSLTGLLQETQYF. CDR3 in DNA: TGTGCCAGCAGCTTAACAGGGTTACTCCAAGAGACCCAGTACTTC.

This chain uses TRBV15 with TRBJ1-4; maybe TRBD1 (6 bases). The CDR3 spans 15 residues. Germline-derived CDR1 and CDR2 are LNHNV and YYDKDF (reference sequence). Trimming took 0 bases from V and 6 from J, leaving 11 bases between them. Here the CDR3 reads CATSRDWAGDEKLFF. The CDR3 DNA follows: TGTGCCACCAGCAGAGATTGGGCAGGGGATGAAAAACTGTTTTTT.

In regard to this clone: Other DNA sequences in this specimen translate into the identical CDR3. This CDR3 is CASSFRGGGYGYTF. Here the CDR3 DNA reads TGTGCCAGCAGTTTCCGGGGAGGAGGATATGGCTACACCTTC. The chain carries TRBV27 and TRBJ1-2; no clear D. The V gene's germline CDR1 is MNHEY and CDR2 SMNVEV (reference sequence). V lost 3 bases, J lost 5 bases, and 13 bases lay in between. This CDR3 is 14 amino acids long.

This chain links TRBV5-1 with TRBJ1-1; 8 nucleotides agree with TRBD1. V dropped 5 bases and J dropped 1; count of bases not matched to a gene: 10. The CDR3 spans 16 residues. Germline CDR1 and CDR2: SGHRS and YFSETQ. The chain's CDR3 is CASSFGQGSGNTEAFF. CDR3 DNA sequence: TGCGCCAGCAGTTTCGGACAGGGAAGTGGGAACACTGAAGCTTTCTTT. Variable domain in full (rest from reference TRBV5-1 and TRBJ1-1): KAGVTQTPRYLIKTRGQQVTLSCSPISGHRSVSWYQQTPGQGLQFLFEYFSETQRNKGNFPGRFSGRQFSNSRSEMNVSTLELGDSALYLCASSFGQGSGNTEAFFGQGTRLTVV.

This chain links TRBV10-1 with TRBJ2-7; a possible D gene is TRBD2 (6 bases). The CDR3 covers 14 residues. The V end lost 4 bases, the J end lost 2 bases, and 12 bases lay between the germline ends. Germline assignment: CDR1 WNHNN and CDR2 SYGVQD (reference sequence). The CDR3 is CASSAGGEPYEQYF. CDR3 sequence (DNA): TGCGCCAGCAGTGCCGGCGGGGAGCCCTACGAGCAGTACTTC.